These 8 T cell receptor beta chains came from one sample sequenced in a study of siplizumab effects on memory and regulatory T cells. TCRdb's table, derived via immunoSEQ multiplex PCR, lists solely in-frame clones and lacks some. This sample has some 65,000 clones, with 75% to 90% found just once. The sample taken for sequencing was Tregs sorted from blood. These TCRs come from a human donor in good health.

The V gene is TRBV6-1, the J gene TRBJ1-4, with TRBD1 matching 9 bases. Trimming removed 6 bases from V and 7 bases from J; junction bases left unmatched: 6. This CDR3 region has 14 residues. The V gene's germline CDR1 is MNHNS and CDR2 SASEGT. This CDR3 is CASRTGTGIEKLFF. DNA of the CDR3: TGTGCCAGCAGGACCGGGACAGGGATTGAAAAACTGTTTTTT.

The CDR3 nucleotides are TGTGCCAGCAGCTTAGAAATGGCAGCGAACACTGAAGCTTTCTTT. It yields the protein CASSLEMAANTEAFF. The chain is built from TRBV7-9 and TRBJ1-1; D not resolved. CDR3 size: 15 residues. CDR1 is SEHNR and CDR2 is FQNEAQ in the germline V gene (reference sequence). V shed 1 base and J shed 1 base, with 10 bases lying between them.

The chain joins TRBV4-2 to TRBJ1-1; a weak D match, TRBD1 (5 bases). The V and J ends lost 4 bases and 5 bases respectively, with 8 bases between them. This CDR3 is built from 12 residues. Germline CDR1 LGHNA, CDR2 YNFKEQ. This CDR3 is CASSRHRTEAFF. Here the CDR3 DNA reads TGTGCCAGCAGCCGCCACAGGACTGAAGCTTTCTTT.

The J gene is TRBJ2-2, the V gene TRBV5-1; D remains unclear. Germline lookup yields CDR1 SGHRS and CDR2 YFSETQ. The CDR3 sequence is 12 residues long. The germline V and J ends were trimmed by 4 bases and 1 base, with 2 bases remaining between them. The CDR3, as DNA: TGCGCCAGCAGCCAGAACACCGGGGAGCTGTTTTTT. This codes for CASSQNTGELFF.

The chain is built from TRBV7-6 and TRBJ2-5, with 10 bases aligning to TRBD2. The CDR3 has 15 amino acids. Germline CDR1 SGHVS, CDR2 FNYEAQ. J lost 2 bases, V lost 6 bases, and 6 bases had no gene match. CDR3 bases: TGTGCCAGCAGTTCTCGGACTAGCGGTCAAGAGACCCAGTACTTC. The encoded protein is CASSSRTSGQETQYF. The full variable domain, rest sourced from reference TRBV7-6 and TRBJ2-5, is GAGVSQSPRYKVTKRGQDVALRCDPISGHVSLYWYRQALGQGPEFLTYFNYEAQQDKSGLPNDRFSAERPEGSISTLTIQRTEQRDSAMYRCASSSRTSGQETQYFGPGTRLLVL.

The chain carries TRBV5-5 and TRBJ1-1; D gene uncertain. The CDR3 is made up of 13 amino acids. V was trimmed by 4 bases and J by 2 bases, leaving 9 bases between them. Germline CDR1 and CDR2: SGHKS and YYEKEE (reference sequence). CDR3 coding DNA: TGTGCCAGCAGCAGAGCAGACAACACTGAAGCTTTCTTT. It yields the protein CASSRADNTEAFF.

This clone has more than one count but fewer than ten. The chain links TRBV18 to TRBJ1-5, with D possibly TRBD1 on 6 matching bases. This CDR3 spans 13 amino acids. The germline V gene has CDR1 KGHSH and CDR2 LQKENI. V lost 6 bases and J lost 5, with 11 bases in between. This chain's CDR3 is CASSTGIYQPQHF. The CDR3 DNA is TGTGCCAGCTCTACAGGGATTTATCAGCCCCAGCATTTT.

This clone appeared a single time. This chain links TRBV10-3 with TRBJ2-5; D might be TRBD1 (7 bases). The V end lost 3 bases, the J end lost 3 bases, and 17 bases lay between the germline ends. This CDR3 comprises 16 residues. In germline, CDR1 is ENHRY, CDR2 SYGVKD. The CDR3 loop reads CAISERGTAPKETQYF. The DNA of the CDR3 is TGTGCCATCAGTGAACGGGGGACAGCCCCAAAAGAGACCCAGTACTTC.